This T cell receptor (beta chain) was observed in a study of control samples from healthy donors and cancer patients. Sequenced by immunoSEQ multiplex PCR; TCRdb stores in-frame clones only, minus some. The sample consists of roughly 370,000 clones, about 93% of them appearing once. The V end was cut by 1 base, the J end by 1 base, with 7 bases between. CDR3 length equals 15 residues. Germline values: CDR1 MGHRA, CDR2 YSYEKL. The TCR was taken from a man in his forties or fifties with head and neck cancer. The V call is TRBV4-1, the J call TRBJ2-2; TRBD2 might be the D (5 bases). Source material: PBMCs. CDR3 sequence: CASSQAGLNTGELFF. The CDR3 DNA follows: TGCGCCAGCAGCCAAGCCGGACTGAACACCGGGGAGCTGTTTTTT.